This T cell receptor beta chain was recorded in a study of cytomegalovirus exposure and HLA in healthy donors (dated by TCRdb to the late 2010s). As for the study more broadly: According to an earlier analysis of 550 to 750 of the donors, some 170 million T cells yielded 95 million to 140 million unique TCR beta sequences and 276 Gb of sequence data. An early release that covered 500 to 800 HLA-typed donors contained approximately 320 gigabases of sequencing data and 75 million to 100 million unique TCR sequences. Among the approximately 420 genotyped donors, around 81% belonged to the genetic ancestry cluster associated with self-reported Caucasian donors. The study was designed to test whether signatures of past pathogen exposure could be identified by cataloging public T cell receptors. The T cell repertoires of about 700 subjects were profiled by immunosequencing and related to cytomegalovirus serostatus. A separate validation cohort of 100 to 150 different subjects was used in addition to the 666-subject first cohort. To predict cytomegalovirus infection status, the study combined high-throughput TCR immunosequencing, statistical association of individual TCRs with disease status, and machine learning. In a later analysis, previously published TCR beta repertoires from roughly 710 donors were re-analyzed and high-resolution HLA genotyping was added so that TCR occurrence patterns could be studied. The later analysis used no new phenotypic data to find candidate immune exposures, relying instead on TCR beta sequences and their occurrence across donors. An earlier analysis of 587 of the donors used high-throughput TCR beta sequencing to judge whether each TCR beta V gene segment behaved as functional or pseudogenic. Donor age, sex, ethnicity and CMV serostatus were collected together with the repertoire data. Genome-wide SNP genotypes for about three fifths of the roughly 670 donors were used in a later genetic analysis, which treated that subset as a discovery cohort. Every discovery cohort repertoire had been produced on one sequencing platform. HLA typing covered class I and class II loci at four-digit resolution. Typing coverage differed by locus: A, B, C, DRB1 and DQB1 were typed in roughly 620-640 donors, DQA1 in roughly 510, DPA1 in some 610, and DPB1 in just under 490. A handful of DR-DQ haplotypes were treated as single units for association and clustering because of strong linkage in the cohort. On average, roughly 250,000 unique TCR beta nucleotide sequences were sequenced per donor among 350 to 400 genotyped donors of the cohort, with 15% to 20% of those sequences being non-productive.

The CDR3 holds 14 amino acids from the cysteine to the phenylalanine. Only CDR3 DNA is held: 42 bases, read in frame from base 1. Compared with germline, V lacks 6 bases and J lacks 4 bases; bases without a gene match: 7. Per the germline V gene, SQVTM is the CDR1 and ANQGSEA is the CDR2. Library preparation was by the immunoSEQ multiplex PCR assay. The multiplex PCR relied on a mix of 60 forward primers for TCR Vbeta segments and 13 reverse primers for TCR Jbeta segments. The CDR3 region of rearranged TCR beta genes was amplified from genomic DNA by a multiplex PCR assay. Amplified TCR beta libraries were sequenced as 87-base-pair reads on the Illumina HiSeq System. On the authors' methods: A later analysis tallied around 82 million unique TCR beta chains across the approximately 670 repertoires, and approximately 12 million of those chains were shared by two or more donors. A nearest-neighbor algorithm error-corrected the raw reads and collapsed the reads into unique sequences, merging closely related sequences to remove PCR and sequencing errors. Alignment of CDR3 sequences to IMGT reference sequences was used to assign V, D and J gene segments. For a sequence to be retained, at least a six-nucleotide match to both a V gene segment and a J gene segment was required. Rearrangements were classified as productive when the CDR3 lacked stop codons and remained in frame with V and J, and all other rearrangements were classified as non-productive. Following IMGT convention, CDR3 was defined as the stretch from the second conserved V-encoded cysteine up to the conserved J-encoded phenylalanine. The earlier analysis of approximately 500 of the donors excluded sequences that lacked an unambiguous match to a single V gene segment. In an earlier analysis of a few hundred of the donors, V segments were called functional above 56.7% productive rearrangements and were called segregating when the between-donor standard deviation exceeded 5%. To diagnose cytomegalovirus status from the catalog of TCR beta chain sequences, a statistical classification framework was built. A later analysis assigned V and J genes by comparing TCR nucleotide sequences with IMGT/GENE-DB human TR gene sequences. In a later analysis, CDR3 sequences and most-parsimonious VDJ recombination scenarios were assigned using the TCRdist pipeline. In a later analysis, each TCR beta chain was defined by its CDR3 amino acid sequence together with its V-gene family, and reads without a unique V-gene family were excluded. As a way to deal with suspected cross-contamination and a sequencing artifact, a later analysis dropped approximately 590 nucleotide sequences that were highly shared and had low generation probability. For each public chain, a later analysis derived a clonal expansion index from normalized ranks of inferred template counts within each repertoire. Generation probabilities in a later analysis came from a VDJ recombination model fitted to out-of-frame rearrangements, and those results were checked against IGoR. A later analysis scored TCR-TCR, TCR-HLA and TCR-CMV co-occurrence with hypergeometric tests, applying a repertoire-size bias correction to TCR pairs. A later analysis estimated false discovery rates by permuting HLA or CMV assignments 20 times. A later analysis grouped co-occurring TCRs with DBSCAN, adding TCRdist sequence similarity when clustering within HLA-allele-positive subsets. For co-occurrence clustering, repertoires with fewer than 30,000 or more than 120,000 public chains were excluded, along with a handful of repertoires with anomalous nucleotide sharing. Not all clones reach the TCRdb copy of this immuneACCESS table, which keeps in-frame sequences only. Checked studies attribute under half of the gap to unresolved V genes and leave the rest unexplained. V, J and clone size reflect that table, while D and trimming were determined from the DNA. The table for this sample lists approximately 140,000 clones; 70% to 85% of them were counted only once. The ten most abundant clones make up around 2.5% of the sample.

With respect to this clone: There is no known antigen for this receptor. Per-base qualities were not stored, and no clone one base away is much larger.

Beyond this particular receptor, the publication reports: According to the authors, the approach could potentially be generalized to other disease states and immunological phenotypes. In a later genetic analysis, fewer N-insertions in productive TCRs were reported among donors in an Asian-associated ancestry cluster than the roughly 640-donor mean. According to a later analysis, parvovirus B19, influenza, CMV and Epstein-Barr virus appeared linked to several top co-occurrence clusters. Because counts were too low, more than 15 rarely observed V segments, including chromosome 9 orphons, were excluded from the earlier analysis of 587 of the donors. A total of fewer than 200 TCR beta chains were listed by the study as associated with cytomegalovirus. Presence/absence analyses assumed roughly uniform sequencing depth across donors, an assumption that may not hold. Linkage disequilibrium might explain the correlated functional status among segregating V segments, but an unknown experimental factor could not be excluded. Immune exposure information for the cohort was limited to CMV serostatus. This cohort had only TCR beta chains sequenced, and the lack of alpha or paired-chain data limited which features could be detected. In vitro tests confirmed that a few of the cytomegalovirus-associated TCR beta chains recognize cytomegalovirus antigens. In a later analysis, TCR association rates were found to vary across HLA loci, with the most associated TCRs seen for DRB1 alleles and the fewest for HLA-C alleles. An association between a missense DCLRE1C variant and V-gene and J-gene trimming of TCR beta chains was found in a later genetic analysis and replicated in an independent cohort. A later analysis found that HLA-associated TCR beta chains were more clonally expanded and had lower generation probabilities than equally common non-associated chains. The classifier was reported to diagnose cytomegalovirus status with high specificity and sensitivity in both the original and validation cohorts. While some public TCRs were present in many individuals, most TCR sequences turned up only very rarely across donors. Because HLA typing was unavailable for some donors at each locus, only the typed subset was used in association tests. In a later analysis, around 17,000 TCR beta sequences were associated with specific HLA alleles at a false discovery rate of 0.05. A group of highly shared sequence variants was considered likely to be a technical artifact of the sequencing pipeline. Broadly in line with IMGT annotations, most TCR beta V segments showed up in productive rearrangements about 90% or about 30% of the time in an earlier analysis of roughly 590 of the donors. When HLA alleles, especially DR and DQ, strongly co-occurred, TCR associations were difficult to assign to individual alleles. A further reported finding was that TCR beta sequences accurately predicted the HLA-A and HLA-B alleles for most subjects in the first cohort. Most CMV-associated TCR beta chains appeared to be HLA-restricted in a later analysis, and the HLA associations seemed to be driven largely by CMV exposure. The 87-base-pair reads could not distinguish some IMGT-functional V segments, including TRBV6-2 and TRBV6-3, so those segments were excluded.

The cohort was made up of under 800 healthy bone marrow donors. At the time of sampling, all cohort members were nominally healthy, though unrecorded immune exposures were likely present. The donor tested CMV seropositive and was one of the 289 seropositive cohort members. Each donor provided a peripheral blood sample, and peripheral blood mononuclear cells were used for TCR beta sequencing. The Qiagen DNeasy Blood Extraction Kit was used to extract genomic DNA from the blood cell samples. This sequence uses TRBV29-1 and TRBJ1-3; TRBD1 lines up with 9 middle nucleotides. The specimen was PBMCs. This clonotype was sampled from a woman aged 60-70 years in good health and CMV-seropositive. The DNA reads TGCAGCGTCTACAACAGGGGGCTCGGAAACACCATATATTTT. It translates as CSVYNRGLGNTIYF. The CDR3, completed at both ends by the reference TRBV29-1 and TRBJ1-3 genes, gives the full variable domain SAVISQKPSRDICQRGTSLTIQCQVDSQVTMMFWYRQQPGQSLTLIATANQGSEATYESGFVIDKFPISRPNLTFSTLTVSNMSPEDSSIYLCSVYNRGLGNTIYFGEGSWLTVV.